These T cell receptor beta chains were read from a single sample in a study of T cells after yellow fever vaccination. TCRdb reprocessed the 5' RACE reads with MiXCR, giving one entry per CDR3 protein. The sample has fewer than 350,000 distinct CDR3 sequences, 3.5% to 4.5% seen once; the top ten hold approximately 19%. The source was PBMCs, collected 15 days after the yellow fever booster vaccination. These receptors were taken from a man between 18 and 35 years old who received the YFV17D yellow fever vaccine. Both conserved end residues are part of each CDR3. Each record gives: J gene, V gene, clone size, D gene, CDR3 protein, CDR3 DNA. A D gene is named only where the DNA matches it firmly. Size tells how often a clone was seen (once, few, many) or the class of an expanded clone, and some rows leave it out.

J gene: TRBJ1-2; V gene: TRBV12-3/TRBV12-4; clone size: many; D gene: .; CDR3 protein: CASSPYDPPGYTF; CDR3 DNA: TGTGCCAGCAGTCCGTACGATCCGCCCGGCTACACCTTC
J gene: TRBJ2-5; V gene: TRBV5-1; clone size: .; D gene: .; CDR3 protein: CASTEFGRETQYF; CDR3 DNA: TGCGCCAGCACGGAGTTTGGGAGAGAGACCCAGTACTTC
J gene: TRBJ1-4; V gene: TRBV7-9; clone size: few; D gene: .; CDR3 protein: CASSSQEEASEKLFF; CDR3 DNA: TGTGCCAGCAGTTCACAGGAGGAGGCGAGTGAAAAACTGTTTTTT
J gene: TRBJ2-6; V gene: TRBV29-1; clone size: .; D gene: TRBD1; CDR3 protein: CSVVGQGGMAGANVLTF; CDR3 DNA: TGCAGCGTCGTTGGACAGGGAGGTATGGCTGGGGCCAACGTCCTGACTTTC
J gene: TRBJ1-1; V gene: TRBV27; clone size: many; D gene: .; CDR3 protein: CASRRDSPNTEAFF; CDR3 DNA: TGTGCCAGCAGACGAGACAGTCCGAACACTGAAGCTTTCTTT
J gene: TRBJ1-6; V gene: TRBV20-1; clone size: few; D gene: .; CDR3 protein: CSARNTPSYNSPLHF; CDR3 DNA: TGCAGTGCTAGAAACACTCCCTCCTATAATTCACCCCTCCACTTT
J gene: TRBJ1-1; V gene: TRBV5-1; clone size: few; D gene: .; CDR3 protein: CASREGVNTEAFF; CDR3 DNA: TGCGCCAGCCGGGAGGGGGTGAACACTGAAGCTTTCTTT
J gene: TRBJ1-2; V gene: TRBV6-5; clone size: few; D gene: .; CDR3 protein: CASARSASYGYTF; CDR3 DNA: TGTGCCAGCGCGCGGTCAGCAAGCTATGGCTACACCTTC
J gene: TRBJ2-5; V gene: TRBV27; clone size: many; D gene: .; CDR3 protein: CATSRTWQETQYF; CDR3 DNA: TGTGCCACCTCGAGGACTTGGCAAGAGACCCAGTACTTC
J gene: TRBJ1-5; V gene: TRBV15; clone size: .; D gene: .; CDR3 protein: CATSRVFIYSNQPQHF; CDR3 DNA: TGTGCCACCAGCAGAGTATTCATCTATAGCAATCAGCCCCAGCATTTT
J gene: TRBJ1-6; V gene: TRBV6-4; clone size: few; D gene: .; CDR3 protein: CASSASSGGRSPLHF; CDR3 DNA: TGTGCCAGCAGTGCCTCTTCGGGGGGTCGATCACCCCTCCACTTT
J gene: TRBJ1-5; V gene: TRBV12-3/TRBV12-4; clone size: .; D gene: TRBD1; CDR3 protein: CASRGQGDLYDQPQHF; CDR3 DNA: TGTGCCAGCAGAGGACAGGGGGATTTGTACGATCAGCCCCAGCATTTT
J gene: TRBJ2-5; V gene: TRBV12-3/TRBV12-4; clone size: few; D gene: .; CDR3 protein: CASGTQVGTQYF; CDR3 DNA: TGTGCCAGTGGGACTCAAGTGGGGACCCAGTACTTC
J gene: TRBJ1-1; V gene: TRBV12-3/TRBV12-4; clone size: many; D gene: .; CDR3 protein: CASSTRGGTEAFF; CDR3 DNA: TGTGCCAGCAGTACCAGGGGAGGGACTGAAGCTTTCTTT
J gene: TRBJ1-4; V gene: TRBV4-1; clone size: many; D gene: .; CDR3 protein: CASSQVGGYEKLFF; CDR3 DNA: TGCGCCAGCAGCCAAGTAGGAGGATATGAAAAACTGTTTTTT
J gene: TRBJ1-1; V gene: TRBV27; clone size: many; D gene: TRBD1; CDR3 protein: CASSSGTADTEAFF; CDR3 DNA: TGTGCCAGCAGTTCCGGGACAGCTGACACTGAAGCTTTCTTT
J gene: TRBJ2-5; V gene: TRBV24-1; clone size: few; D gene: TRBD1; CDR3 protein: CATSANTGDQETQYF; CDR3 DNA: TGTGCCACCAGTGCAAATACAGGGGACCAAGAGACCCAGTACTTC
J gene: TRBJ2-1; V gene: TRBV4-3; clone size: .; D gene: .; CDR3 protein: CASSPRQPYNEQFF; CDR3 DNA: TGCGCCAGCAGCCCCCGGCAGCCTTACAATGAGCAGTTCTTC
J gene: TRBJ2-2; V gene: TRBV4-1; clone size: many; D gene: .; CDR3 protein: CASSQEGGELFF; CDR3 DNA: TGCGCCAGCAGCCAAGAAGGGGGGGAGCTGTTTTTT
J gene: TRBJ1-1; V gene: TRBV4-1; clone size: .; D gene: .; CDR3 protein: CASSQVKFLGEAFF; CDR3 DNA: TGCGCCAGCAGCCAAGTAAAATTTCTGGGGGAAGCTTTCTTT
J gene: TRBJ2-7; V gene: TRBV5-1; clone size: few; D gene: TRBD1; CDR3 protein: CASSLEKTGNDEQYF; CDR3 DNA: TGCGCCAGCAGCTTGGAGAAGACAGGGAACGACGAGCAGTACTTC
J gene: TRBJ2-1; V gene: TRBV19; clone size: .; D gene: TRBD1; CDR3 protein: CASSMGQGISNEQFF; CDR3 DNA: TGTGCCAGTAGTATGGGACAGGGAATAAGCAATGAGCAGTTCTTC
J gene: TRBJ2-5; V gene: TRBV7-2; clone size: many; D gene: TRBD2; CDR3 protein: CASSATSGVQETQYF; CDR3 DNA: TGTGCCAGCAGCGCTACTAGCGGGGTTCAAGAGACCCAGTACTTC
J gene: TRBJ1-1; V gene: TRBV5-1; clone size: many; D gene: TRBD1; CDR3 protein: CASSLVGTDTEAFF; CDR3 DNA: TGCGCCAGCAGCTTGGTGGGGACAGACACTGAAGCTTTCTTT
J gene: TRBJ2-2; V gene: TRBV7-9; clone size: many; D gene: TRBD2; CDR3 protein: CASNDRTSVMELFF; CDR3 DNA: TGTGCCAGCAACGATAGGACTAGCGTAATGGAGCTGTTTTTT
J gene: TRBJ1-5; V gene: TRBV27; clone size: many; D gene: .; CDR3 protein: CASSFSGGDQPQHF; CDR3 DNA: TGTGCCAGCAGTTTTTCAGGCGGTGATCAGCCCCAGCATTTT
J gene: TRBJ2-3; V gene: TRBV5-5; clone size: few; D gene: .; CDR3 protein: CASSLVHSDTQYF; CDR3 DNA: TGTGCCAGCAGCTTGGTGCATTCAGATACGCAGTATTTT
J gene: TRBJ1-2; V gene: TRBV7-2; clone size: many; D gene: TRBD1; CDR3 protein: CASSWGQEGGYTF; CDR3 DNA: TGTGCCAGCAGCTGGGGACAGGAAGGTGGCTACACCTTC
J gene: TRBJ2-1; V gene: TRBV3-1; clone size: many; D gene: .; CDR3 protein: CASSRVGGAVNEQFF; CDR3 DNA: TGTGCCAGCAGCCGAGTTGGAGGGGCGGTCAATGAGCAGTTCTTC
J gene: TRBJ1-1; V gene: TRBV18; clone size: many; D gene: .; CDR3 protein: CASQADRMNTEAFF; CDR3 DNA: TGTGCCAGCCAGGCGGACAGAATGAACACTGAAGCTTTCTTT
J gene: TRBJ2-2; V gene: TRBV7-2; clone size: .; D gene: TRBD1; CDR3 protein: CASSFPGQGFNTGELFF; CDR3 DNA: TGTGCCAGCAGCTTCCCGGGACAGGGTTTCAACACCGGGGAGCTGTTTTTT
J gene: TRBJ2-3; V gene: TRBV7-8; clone size: .; D gene: .; CDR3 protein: CASRPRLRNTQYF; CDR3 DNA: TGTGCCAGCAGGCCTCGGTTGAGGAATACGCAGTATTTT
J gene: TRBJ1-2; V gene: TRBV5-6; clone size: .; D gene: .; CDR3 protein: CASKGGTAGVVYGYTF; CDR3 DNA: TGTGCCAGCAAAGGCGGAACGGCAGGCGTGGTCTATGGCTACACCTTC
J gene: TRBJ2-2; V gene: TRBV5-1; clone size: many; D gene: .; CDR3 protein: CASSLAWVQATWTGELFF; CDR3 DNA: TGCGCCAGCAGCTTGGCCTGGGTCCAGGCCACCTGGACCGGGGAGCTGTTTTTT
J gene: TRBJ2-1; V gene: TRBV5-6; clone size: .; D gene: TRBD2; CDR3 protein: CASSLISPGGPRFF; CDR3 DNA: TGTGCCAGCAGCTTGATTAGCCCGGGGGGGCCACGGTTCTTC
J gene: TRBJ2-1; V gene: TRBV15; clone size: .; D gene: .; CDR3 protein: CATSSGLMGNDNEQFF; CDR3 DNA: TGTGCCACCAGCAGTGGGCTTATGGGTAACGACAATGAGCAGTTCTTC
J gene: TRBJ2-3; V gene: TRBV6-4; clone size: many; D gene: .; CDR3 protein: CASSDGGASDTQYF; CDR3 DNA: TGTGCCAGCAGTGACGGGGGGGCCTCAGATACGCAGTATTTT
J gene: TRBJ2-7; V gene: TRBV6-2/TRBV6-3; clone size: many; D gene: TRBD2; CDR3 protein: CASIRRAGGREQYF; CDR3 DNA: TGTGCCAGCATCCGCCGTGCGGGAGGAAGAGAGCAGTACTTC
J gene: TRBJ2-3; V gene: TRBV5-1; clone size: .; D gene: TRBD2; CDR3 protein: CASSLLAGGNASTDTQYF; CDR3 DNA: TGCGCCAGCAGTCTATTAGCGGGGGGGAACGCTAGCACAGATACGCAGTATTTT
J gene: TRBJ2-1; V gene: TRBV7-2; clone size: many; D gene: TRBD2; CDR3 protein: CASSPLASGGYNEQFF; CDR3 DNA: TGTGCCAGCAGCCCCCTGGCTAGCGGGGGGTACAATGAGCAGTTCTTC
J gene: TRBJ2-5; V gene: TRBV19; clone size: .; D gene: .; CDR3 protein: CASKTAYEETQYF; CDR3 DNA: TGTGCCAGTAAGACGGCCTACGAAGAGACCCAGTACTTC
J gene: TRBJ2-5; V gene: TRBV27; clone size: few; D gene: TRBD1; CDR3 protein: CASRDRGPSGGSQETQYF; CDR3 DNA: TGTGCCAGCCGCGACAGGGGACCATCCGGGGGTTCACAAGAGACCCAGTACTTC
J gene: TRBJ1-2; V gene: TRBV10-3; clone size: many; D gene: TRBD1; CDR3 protein: CAIRTGTGSNYGYTF; CDR3 DNA: TGTGCCATCAGGACCGGGACAGGGAGTAACTATGGCTACACCTTC
J gene: TRBJ1-5; V gene: TRBV11-2; clone size: many; D gene: TRBD1; CDR3 protein: CASSSLTGPNQPQHF; CDR3 DNA: TGTGCCAGCAGCTCCTTGACAGGGCCCAATCAGCCCCAGCATTTT
J gene: TRBJ2-3; V gene: TRBV7-2; clone size: few; D gene: TRBD2; CDR3 protein: CASSLLAGAVADTQYF; CDR3 DNA: TGTGCCAGCAGCTTACTAGCGGGGGCCGTAGCAGATACGCAGTATTTT
J gene: TRBJ2-4; V gene: TRBV12-3/TRBV12-4; clone size: few; D gene: .; CDR3 protein: CASSFVAGPLAKNIQYF; CDR3 DNA: TGTGCCAGCAGTTTCGTTGCAGGGCCATTAGCCAAAAACATTCAGTACTTC
J gene: TRBJ1-1; V gene: TRBV6-5; clone size: many; D gene: .; CDR3 protein: CASSYSPASFNTEAFF; CDR3 DNA: TGTGCCAGCAGTTACTCCCCGGCATCCTTCAACACTGAAGCTTTCTTT
J gene: TRBJ1-1; V gene: TRBV5-1; clone size: many; D gene: TRBD1; CDR3 protein: CASSFQRGPNTEAFF; CDR3 DNA: TGCGCCAGCAGCTTCCAAAGGGGGCCTAACACTGAAGCTTTCTTT
J gene: TRBJ2-3; V gene: TRBV20-1; clone size: few; D gene: TRBD2; CDR3 protein: CSARAGTISTDTQYF; CDR3 DNA: TGCAGTGCTAGAGCCGGGACTATAAGCACAGATACGCAGTATTTT
J gene: TRBJ1-2; V gene: TRBV7-8; clone size: .; D gene: .; CDR3 protein: CASSLGGDSGYTF; CDR3 DNA: TGTGCCAGCAGCTTAGGAGGGGATAGTGGCTACACCTTC